A selection of T cell receptor beta chains follows, all from one sample in a study of CD8 T cells in ankylosing spondylitis. One entry per CDR3 protein, called by TCRdb with MiXCR from the 5' RACE reads. This sample has about 390,000 distinct CDR3 sequences, with about 22% found just once. Specimen: blood, either unsorted or a sorted T cell fraction (not recorded which). Every receptor here comes from a male donor with ankylosing spondylitis. CDR3s include the opening cysteine and the closing phenylalanine or tryptophan. Each record gives: D gene, clone size, J gene, V gene, CDR3 protein, CDR3 DNA. D genes are given only for firm matches. Clone size is given for some rows only: seen once, a few or many times, or a class if the clone is expanded.

>NA|NA|TRBJ1-1|TRBV5-1
CASRENDPGGAFF
TGCGCCAGCAGGGAGAATGATCCTGGCGGAGCTTTCTTT
>TRBD2|NA|TRBJ2-5|TRBV20-1
CSAGGLPQETQYF
TGCAGTGCGGGGGGACTACCACAAGAGACCCAGTACTTC
>TRBD2|NA|TRBJ2-1|TRBV5-1
CASRGSSGSNEQFF
TGCGCCAGCAGGGGTTCTAGCGGGAGTAATGAGCAGTTCTTC
>NA|NA|TRBJ2-2|TRBV7-3
CASSLIRGTGELFF
TGTGCCAGCAGCTTAATTCGGGGGACCGGGGAGCTGTTTTTT
>NA|NA|TRBJ1-3|TRBV5-1
CASRPREHPGNTIYF
TGCGCCAGCAGACCCCGGGAGCACCCTGGAAACACCATATATTTT
>NA|few|TRBJ2-5|TRBV20-1
CSDLRELETQYF
TGCAGTGATCTACGGGAGTTGGAGACCCAGTACTTC
>NA|NA|TRBJ1-5|TRBV4-1
CASSPYSGGGSRQPQHF
TGCGCCAGCAGCCCATATTCAGGAGGGGGTTCGAGGCAGCCCCAGCATTTT
>TRBD1|NA|TRBJ1-1|TRBV7-2
CASSWDSRMNTEAFF
TGTGCCAGCAGCTGGGACAGCCGAATGAACACTGAAGCTTTCTTT
>TRBD1|NA|TRBJ2-6|TRBV5-1
CASARDRVSGANVLTF
TGCGCCAGCGCCCGGGACAGGGTTTCTGGGGCCAACGTCCTGACTTTC
>NA|NA|TRBJ1-5|TRBV2
CASSDFATVNQPQHF
TGTGCCAGCAGTGATTTCGCGACAGTCAATCAGCCCCAGCATTTT
>NA|NA|TRBJ2-7|TRBV29-1
CSVEELATSEQYF
TGCAGCGTTGAGGAGCTAGCAACCTCCGAGCAGTACTTC
>TRBD2|many|TRBJ2-5|TRBV29-1
CSVGTNQETQYF
TGCAGCGTCGGGACTAACCAAGAGACCCAGTACTTC
>TRBD1|NA|TRBJ1-2|TRBV29-1
CSVGGQGRGYTF
TGCAGCGTTGGGGGACAGGGTAGGGGCTACACCTTC
>TRBD2|NA|TRBJ2-7|TRBV6-5
CASSSFPGLAGEGTYEQYF
TGTGCCAGCAGTTCTTTCCCGGGACTAGCGGGGGAGGGAACCTACGAGCAGTACTTC
>NA|few|TRBJ2-1|TRBV5-1
CASSLRTTTNNEQFF
TGCGCCAGCAGCTTACGGACTACCACCAACAATGAGCAGTTCTTC
>NA|NA|TRBJ1-4|TRBV2
CASSERFRGRNEKLFF
TGTGCCAGCAGTGAAAGGTTTAGAGGAAGAAATGAAAAACTGTTTTTT
>NA|many|TRBJ2-2|TRBV12-3/TRBV12-4
CASSARRTGELFF
TGTGCCAGCAGTGCCCGGCGCACCGGGGAGCTGTTTTTT
>TRBD1|few|TRBJ1-4|TRBV7-2
CASSPKTGVGEKLFF
TGTGCCAGCAGCCCCAAGACAGGGGTCGGTGAAAAACTGTTTTTT
>NA|many|TRBJ2-3|TRBV29-1
CSVDRASTDTQYF
TGCAGCGTTGACCGGGCCTCCACAGATACGCAGTATTTT
>NA|NA|TRBJ1-2|TRBV5-5
CASSWGGNGYTF
TGTGCCAGCAGCTGGGGAGGGAATGGCTACACCTTC
>TRBD1|few|TRBJ1-6|TRBV3-1
CASSQGQGQNSPLHF
TGTGCCAGCAGCCAAGGACAGGGACAAAATTCACCCCTCCACTTT
>NA|NA|TRBJ1-2|TRBV10-3
CAISEGAGAGTF
TGTGCCATCAGTGAAGGGGCCGGGGCTGGGACCTTC
>TRBD1|NA|TRBJ2-7|TRBV5-1
CASSPRDRGAYEQYF
TGCGCCAGCAGCCCCCGGGACAGGGGCGCCTACGAGCAGTACTTC
>NA|NA|TRBJ1-5|TRBV2
CASSRTGAQPQHF
TGTGCCAGCAGTAGAACTGGGGCTCAGCCCCAGCATTTT
>NA|NA|TRBJ2-2|TRBV27
CASSFSRGTGELFF
TGTGCCAGCAGTTTCTCGAGAGGGACCGGGGAGCTGTTTTTT
>NA|few|TRBJ2-7|TRBV29-1
CSVDLTGSRNREQYF
TGCAGCGTTGACCTCACAGGCAGCCGGAATCGCGAGCAGTACTTC
>TRBD1|once|TRBJ1-5|TRBV6-5
CASSYHDRGGNQPQHF
TGTGCCAGCAGTTACCATGACAGGGGAGGCAATCAGCCCCAGCATTTT
>NA|NA|TRBJ2-1|TRBV20-1
CSASQQTSSSYNEQFF
TGCAGTGCTAGCCAGCAGACATCGAGCTCCTACAATGAGCAGTTCTTC
>NA|NA|TRBJ1-1|TRBV20-1
CSASATGTTNTEAFF
TGCAGTGCTAGCGCAACAGGGACCACGAACACTGAAGCTTTCTTT
>TRBD2|NA|TRBJ2-3|TRBV27
CASSFGLAGTLTDTQYF
TGTGCCAGCAGTTTCGGACTAGCGGGGACCCTCACAGATACGCAGTATTTT
>TRBD2|NA|TRBJ2-3|TRBV6-2/TRBV6-3
CASRLTSGRLSDTQYF
TGTGCCAGCAGGCTGACTAGCGGGAGACTTTCAGATACGCAGTATTTT
>NA|few|TRBJ1-4|TRBV28
CASSVTTNEKLFF
TGTGCCAGCAGTGTGACAACTAATGAAAAACTGTTTTTT
>TRBD1|few|TRBJ2-2|TRBV6-4
CASSAGQGAGELFF
TGTGCCAGCAGTGCCGGACAGGGGGCCGGGGAGCTGTTTTTT
>NA|few|TRBJ2-1|TRBV12-3/TRBV12-4
CASSRPASRGSSYNEQFF
TGTGCCAGCAGCCGACCCGCGAGTCGGGGAAGCTCCTACAATGAGCAGTTCTTC
>TRBD1|NA|TRBJ1-3|TRBV28
CASTPRGGGLGNTIYF
TGTGCCAGCACCCCCAGAGGGGGCGGATTGGGAAACACCATATATTTT
>TRBD2|NA|TRBJ2-1|TRBV29-1
CSSYRGTSGRGEQFF
TGCAGCTCCTATCGGGGGACTAGCGGGAGGGGGGAGCAGTTCTTC
>TRBD2|NA|TRBJ2-1|TRBV11-2
CASSLDRPGLARNEQFF
TGTGCCAGCAGCTTAGACAGACCGGGACTAGCGCGGAATGAGCAGTTCTTC
>TRBD2|few|TRBJ2-2|TRBV6-1
CASSGLAGAANTGELFF
TGTGCCAGCAGTGGACTAGCGGGAGCCGCGAACACCGGGGAGCTGTTTTTT
>TRBD1|NA|TRBJ2-7|TRBV12-3/TRBV12-4
CASSLGTGRYEQYF
TGTGCCAGCAGTTTAGGGACAGGGAGGTACGAGCAGTACTTC
>TRBD1|few|TRBJ2-7|TRBV20-1
CSAFRGDRGAYEQYF
TGCAGTGCTTTCAGGGGGGACAGGGGGGCCTACGAGCAGTACTTC
>NA|NA|TRBJ1-1|TRBV20-1
CSARGRGNTEAFF
TGCAGTGCTAGGGGACGGGGGAACACTGAAGCTTTCTTT
>NA|NA|TRBJ2-7|TRBV7-2
CASSLNHEQYF
TGTGCCAGCAGCTTAAACCACGAGCAGTACTTC
>TRBD1|many|TRBJ2-3|TRBV10-3
CAISAGQGSTDTQYF
TGTGCCATCAGCGCTGGACAGGGGAGTACAGATACGCAGTATTTT
>TRBD2|NA|TRBJ2-1|TRBV6-1
CASRTSGTGGEQFF
TGTGCCAGCAGGACTAGCGGGACTGGGGGGGAGCAGTTCTTC
>NA|NA|TRBJ1-5|TRBV20-1
CSARGPEGNQPQHF
TGCAGTGCTAGGGGACCCGAAGGCAATCAGCCCCAGCATTTT
>NA|few|TRBJ1-2|TRBV14
CASSRTRDSLTF
TGTGCCAGCAGCCGGACCAGGGACTCCCTCACCTTC
>NA|NA|TRBJ2-7|TRBV21-1
CASSKGLDLSYEQYF
TGTGCCAGCAGCAAAGGGCTAGATTTATCCTACGAGCAGTACTTC
>NA|NA|TRBJ1-5|TRBV3-1
CASSQGTRDQPQHF
TGTGCCAGCTCACAAGGGACAAGAGATCAGCCCCAGCATTTT
>NA|few|TRBJ1-5|TRBV6-5
CASSYPGTSNQPQHF
TGTGCCAGCAGTTACCCAGGGACTAGCAATCAGCCCCAGCATTTT
>TRBD2|NA|TRBJ2-7|TRBV20-1
CSAKSGRAEDEQYF
TGCAGTGCAAAAAGCGGGAGGGCTGAGGACGAGCAGTACTTC
>TRBD2|few|TRBJ2-5|TRBV20-1
CSAGRGFLETQYF
TGCAGTGCGGGGCGGGGGTTCTTGGAGACCCAGTACTTC
>TRBD1|many|TRBJ2-1|TRBV11-3
CASSRTGSSYNEQFF
TGTGCCAGCAGCCGGACAGGGAGCTCCTACAATGAGCAGTTCTTC
>TRBD2|NA|TRBJ2-4|TRBV3-1
CASSQERRGSGNLAKNIQYF
TGTGCCAGCAGCCAAGAGAGGCGAGGTAGCGGGAACCTAGCCAAAAACATTCAGTACTTC
>NA|NA|TRBJ2-2|TRBV3-1
CASSQSVRRSTGELFF
TGTGCCAGCAGCCAATCCGTTCGTAGGAGCACCGGGGAGCTGTTTTTT